These 8 T cell receptor beta chains share one sample of origin, sequenced in a study of shared T cell receptors in the human thymus. The data were produced by immunoSEQ multiplex PCR, yet TCRdb's version contains in-frame clones alone and is incomplete. The sample yields hundreds of thousands of clones, around 87% seen once. This sample was also put to use in a study of human thymus T cells.

Sequencing was carried out using thymocytes. The receptors stem from a boy in the first two years of life with a congenital heart defect.

This rearrangement joins TRBV5-4 to TRBJ2-1; TRBD2 agrees at 7 bases. The CDR3 consists of 15 residues. CDR1 SGHNT and CDR2 YYREEE come from the germline V gene (reference sequence). The V gene end was trimmed by 1 base and the J gene end by 9 bases; junction bases not matched to a gene: 10. The CDR3 spells CASSLSAGSGAEQFF. CDR3 coding DNA: TGTGCCAGCAGCTTGTCAGCGGGAAGTGGTGCTGAGCAGTTCTTC.

The DNA of the CDR3 is TGCGCCATCGGGGGCACAGATACGCAGTATTTT. This sequence encodes CAIGGTDTQYF. The rearrangement uses TRBV5-1 and TRBJ2-3; possible D gene TRBD2, 5 bases. CDR1 and CDR2 (germline): SGHRS, YFSETQ. This CDR3 comprises 11 residues. Trimming left V 9 bases short and J 1 base short, with 6 bases between.

The chain couples TRBV2 to TRBJ1-2, with TRBD1 matching 8 bases. V lost 8 bases, J lost 0 bases, and 17 bases stayed unmatched. The CDR3 is made up of 18 amino acids. Per the germline V gene, CDR1 is SNHLY and CDR2 is FYNNEI. CDR3 coding DNA: TGTGCCAGCGGGGCAGGGGGCCCCGATGTGCCTTCTAACTATGGCTACACCTTC. This encodes CASGAGGPDVPSNYGYTF.

The chain uses TRBV5-4 and TRBJ2-5; a possible D gene is TRBD1 (5 bases). The end of the DNA is better explained by TRBJ2-7, so the J call may be wrong. The CDR3 is 14 residues long. Germline-derived CDR1 and CDR2 are SGHNT and YYREEE (reference sequence). The CDR3 DNA reads as TGTGCCAGCACCCACCACAGGAACCCCAACGAGCAGTACTTC. Translated, it gives CASTHHRNPNEQYF.

This chain joins TRBV15 and TRBJ1-1; D is perhaps TRBD1 (5 bases). The germline V gene encodes CDR1 LNHNV and CDR2 YYDKDF (reference sequence). The CDR3 length is 14 residues. V was pared by 4 bases and J by 4 bases, with 13 bases between. As DNA, the CDR3 is TGTGCCACCAGCATAAGGGACTCGGCCACTGAAGCTTTCTTT. Encoded protein: CATSIRDSATEAFF.

The chain recombines TRBV28 with TRBJ1-5, with no clear D. This CDR3 region has 15 residues. V lost 6 bases and J 3 bases, leaving 15 bases between the germline ends. From germline, CDR1 is MDHEN and CDR2 SYDVKM. The CDR3 DNA sequence: TGTGCCAGCAGGCTTTTTGGCAGTTACAATCAGCCCCAGCATTTT. It is translated as CASRLFGSYNQPQHF.

The chain recombines TRBV18 with TRBJ2-5; no reliable D call. Trimming pared 4 bases from V and 9 bases from J, leaving 9 bases between. Germline V CDR1 and CDR2: KGHSH, LQKENI. The CDR3 is 11 residues long. CDR3 in amino acids: CASSLIRPQYF. In nucleotides, the CDR3 is TGTGCCAGCTCACTTATCAGGCCCCAGTACTTC.

This sequence joins TRBV25-1 and TRBJ2-1; D may be TRBD1 (5 bases). CDR3 length: 14 amino acids. Germline V lookup: CDR1 MGHDK, CDR2 SYGVNS. V lost 3 bases and J 1 base, leaving 7 bases between the germline ends. CDR3 residues: CASSEAGSYNEQFF. As DNA, the CDR3 is TGTGCCAGCAGTGAGGCAGGGTCCTACAATGAGCAGTTCTTC.